Listed here are 9 T cell receptor beta chains from one sample, sequenced in a study of shared clonotypes between healthy human individuals. Profiling relied on immunoSEQ multiplex PCR, and the TCRdb table lists in-frame clones only, not all of them. The sample holds about 110,000 clones, approximately 70% seen once. Sequencing was carried out using memory CD8+ T cells sorted from blood. The subset here: CD45RO+ cells pooled with CCR7-negative TemRA cells. The source is a woman in her 30s in good health.

The rearrangement uses TRBV6-1 and TRBJ2-7, with no clear D. The CDR3 is 11 amino acids. V lost 6 bases and J 4 bases, leaving 7 bases between the germline ends. Germline assignment: CDR1 MNHNS and CDR2 SASEGT. As DNA, the CDR3 is TGTGCCAGCAGGCTGGGGTACGAGCAGTACTTC. Its protein product is CASRLGYEQYF.

This chain uses TRBV13 with TRBJ1-2; D gene uncertain. Trimming removed 3 bases from V and 5 bases from J, with 13 bases in between. The CDR3 runs to 14 residues. Per germline, CDR1 PRHDT and CDR2 FYEKMQ (reference sequence). The CDR3, as DNA: TGTGCCAGCAGCTTGGAAAGAAGCGTTTATGGCTACACCTTC. It yields the protein CASSLERSVYGYTF.

In its sample, this clone was seen many times. The V call is TRBV6-1, the J call TRBJ2-7; possibly TRBD1 or TRBD2 for D (7 bases each). Germline CDR1 and CDR2: MNHNS and SASEGT. The CDR3 has 14 residues. V was shortened by 8 bases and J by 3 bases, with 17 bases between the two germline ends. The CDR3 DNA is TGTGCCAGCCAGGGGGGGGAGGGAGGCTACGAGCAGTACTTC. Amino acids: CASQGGEGGYEQYF.

The chain employs TRBV5-4 and TRBJ2-5; a weak D match, TRBD2 (5 bases). The V end was cut by 0 bases, the J end by 1 base, with 10 bases between. Germline V gene lookup returns CDR1 SGHNT and CDR2 YYREEE (reference sequence). The CDR3 runs to 15 residues. The CDR3 sequence: CASSLGPGSQETQYF. The CDR3 DNA follows: TGTGCCAGCAGCTTGGGGCCGGGAAGCCAAGAGACCCAGTACTTC. The full variable domain, its missing parts supplied by reference TRBV5-4 and TRBJ2-5, is ETGVTQSPTHLIKTRGQQVTLRCSSQSGHNTVSWYQQALGQGPQFIFQYYREEENGRGNFPPRFSGLQFPNYSSELNVNALELDDSALYLCASSLGPGSQETQYFGPGTRLLVL.

The J gene is TRBJ2-6, the V gene TRBV7-9; D gene uncertain. This CDR3 has 16 amino acids. V lost 5 bases and J lost 0, with 11 bases in between. Germline V gives CDR1 SEHNR, CDR2 FQNEAQ (reference sequence). CDR3 nucleotides: TGTGCCAGCAGCCCCTCAGCCGTCTCTGGGGCCAACGTCCTGACTTTC. Its translation is CASSPSAVSGANVLTF.

In its sample, this clone was seen a few times. V and J are TRBV2 and TRBJ1-2; a weak D match, TRBD1 (5 bases). The CDR3 contains 20 residues. The V and J ends lost 2 bases and 5 bases respectively, with 30 bases between them. Germline V gives CDR1 SNHLY, CDR2 FYNNEI. The CDR3 reads CASSEQLTPMFGTSVYGYTF. The CDR3 nucleotides are TGTGCCAGCAGTGAACAACTTACTCCCATGTTTGGGACGTCGGTTTATGGCTACACCTTC.

The chain employs TRBV6-1 and TRBJ2-7, with 9 bases identical to TRBD1. Germline V gene data show CDR1 as MNHNS and CDR2 as SASEGT. The CDR3 runs 15 residues. Unmatched junction bases numbered 8, after V lost 6 bases and J lost 2 bases. The CDR3 spells CASSGRTGEAYEQYF. CDR3 DNA sequence: TGTGCCAGCAGCGGGAGGACAGGGGAGGCCTACGAGCAGTACTTC.

The rearrangement links TRBV25-1 to TRBJ2-5; 12 positions match TRBD1. The DNA matches TRBJ2-7 better at its end, which makes the J call doubtful. The CDR3 totals 15 residues. Germline V gene sequence: CDR1 MGHDK, CDR2 SYGVNS. The CDR3 DNA reads TGTGCCAGCAGTGAGAGGGACAGGGGGCAGGACGAGCAGTACTTC. Translation: CASSERDRGQDEQYF.

This clone was counted between two and nine times. This same CDR3 is encoded by further DNA sequences in the sample. This sequence joins TRBV28 and TRBJ1-5; D call uncertain. With 2 bases removed from V and 3 bases from J, the gap between germline ends came to 2 bases. This CDR3 region has 12 residues. CDR1 is MDHEN and CDR2 is SYDVKM in the germline V gene. The CDR3 is CASSLLNQPQHF. CDR3 sequence (DNA): TGTGCCAGCAGTTTACTCAATCAGCCCCAGCATTTT.